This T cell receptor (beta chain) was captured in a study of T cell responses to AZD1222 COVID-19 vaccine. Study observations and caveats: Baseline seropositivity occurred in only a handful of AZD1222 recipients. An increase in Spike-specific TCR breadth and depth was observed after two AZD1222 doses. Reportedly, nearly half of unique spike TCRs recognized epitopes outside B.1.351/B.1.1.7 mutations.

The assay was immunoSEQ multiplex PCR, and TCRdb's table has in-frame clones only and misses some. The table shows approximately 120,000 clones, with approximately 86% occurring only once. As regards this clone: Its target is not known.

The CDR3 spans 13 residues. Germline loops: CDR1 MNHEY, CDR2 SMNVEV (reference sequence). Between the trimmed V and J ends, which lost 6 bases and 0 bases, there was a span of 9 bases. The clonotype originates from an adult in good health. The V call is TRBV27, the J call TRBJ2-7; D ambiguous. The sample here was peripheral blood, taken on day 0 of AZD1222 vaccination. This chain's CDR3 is CASRPLSSYEQYF. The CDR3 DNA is TGTGCCAGCAGGCCTTTGAGCTCCTACGAGCAGTACTTC.